This T cell receptor beta chain was recorded in a study of T cell repertoires in cytomegalovirus infection. Study in general: Recently identified HLA-C-restricted and well-studied HLA-B-restricted CMV epitopes were used.

Overall study results and limits: The response measured ex vivo was dominated by TCR beta clonotypes (HLA-C-restricted and CMV-specific). Of the TCR beta families, the public ones yielded a cumulative frequency that identified carriers of CMV plus the relevant HLA.

Each CDR3 protein gets one entry after TCRdb re-called the reads with MiXCR. Counted here are some 200,000 distinct CDR3 sequences, roughly two fifths occurring once; the ten biggest clones make up approximately 59%. Note on this clonotype: Its antigen remains unidentified.

The sample here was CD8+ T cells from cultured PBMCs, taken from culture after CMV antigen stimulation. The sequence derives from a human donor in good health (CMV status not recorded). Some clones in this sample may be carry-over from other donors' samples.

In nucleotides, the CDR3 is TGTGCCAGCAGGATAGGGGGTGAGAGATATGAGCAGTTCTTC. This codes for CASRIGGERYEQFF. The rearrangement links TRBV6-8 to TRBJ2-1; D is possibly TRBD1 (6 bases). Germline V lookup: CDR1 MNHGY, CDR2 SAAAGT. Deletions cut 6 bases from V and 8 bases from J, with 17 bases between. There are 14 residues in the CDR3.